One and the same sample provided the 19 T cell receptor beta chains below, sequenced in a study of cytomegalovirus exposure and HLA in healthy donors. The repertoire was sequenced with immunoSEQ multiplex PCR; TCRdb's copy has only in-frame clones and lacks some. The sample has over 130,000 clones; 70% to 90% are singletons. Sequencing used PBMCs. The source of these receptors is a man between 18 and 29 years old in good health and CMV-seropositive.

The chain employs TRBV5-1 and TRBJ1-6; D might be TRBD1 (6 bases). The germline V gene encodes CDR1 SGHRS and CDR2 YFSETQ. The CDR3 covers 17 residues. Trimming stripped 4 bases from V and 0 bases from J, with 14 bases between. This chain's CDR3 is CASSQTGLSSYNSPLHF. CDR3 sequence (DNA): TGCGCCAGCAGCCAGACAGGTTTAAGCTCCTATAATTCACCCCTCCACTTT.

The rearrangement uses TRBV5-1 and TRBJ2-7, with 13 positions matching TRBD2. The V gene's germline CDR1 is SGHRS and CDR2 YFSETQ. This CDR3 region has 15 residues. After removal of 4 bases from V and 2 bases from J, the junction contained 3 bases not matched to a gene. CDR3 residues: CASSRLAGGTYEQYF. The CDR3 bases are TGCGCCAGCAGCAGACTAGCGGGAGGTACCTACGAGCAGTACTTC. The whole variable domain, filled in from reference TRBV5-1 and TRBJ2-7, reads KAGVTQTPRYLIKTRGQQVTLSCSPISGHRSVSWYQQTPGQGLQFLFEYFSETQRNKGNFPGRFSGRQFSNSRSEMNVSTLELGDSALYLCASSRLAGGTYEQYFGPGTRLTVT.

This sequence joins TRBV2 and TRBJ1-4; D is uncertain. The germline V gene encodes CDR1 SNHLY and CDR2 FYNNEI. V dropped 5 bases and J dropped 7 bases, with 17 bases sitting between them. The CDR3 totals 15 residues. CDR3 protein: CASSLVSGLGEKLFF. CDR3 nucleotides: TGTGCCAGCAGTCTGGTGTCAGGCTTGGGTGAAAAACTGTTTTTT.

The V call is TRBV19, the J call TRBJ2-2; 7 nucleotides match TRBD1. The CDR3 loop spans 16 amino acids. Germline CDR1 LNHDA, CDR2 SQIVND (reference sequence). Losses at the gene ends were 9 bases for V and 5 bases for J; bases not matched to a gene: 15. The CDR3 DNA sequence: TGTGCCAGCTGTCTCTTAGACGGCAGGGGGACCGGGGAGCTGTTTTTT. Translation gives CASCLLDGRGTGELFF. The whole variable domain, filled in from reference TRBV19 and TRBJ2-2, reads DGGITQSPKYLFRKEGQNVTLSCEQNLNHDAMYWYRQDPGQGLRLIYYSQIVNDFQKGDIAEGYSVSREKKESFPLTVTSAQKNPTAFYLCASCLLDGRGTGELFFGEGSRLTVL.

The CDR3 DNA is TGTGCCTGGAGCCTGACAGGGGTGGCCCCCCATCAGCCCCAGCATTTT. Its translation is CAWSLTGVAPHQPQHF. The J gene is TRBJ1-5, the V gene TRBV30; the match to TRBD1 covers 8 bases. The CDR3 covers 16 residues. Unmatched junction bases numbered 12, after V lost 3 bases and J lost 5 bases. Germline loops: CDR1 GTSNPN, CDR2 SVGIG (reference sequence).

Written as DNA, the CDR3 is TGTGCCAGCAGTCTCGGAGGACAGGGGGTTTCAGAGACCCAGTACTTC. It specifies CASSLGGQGVSETQYF. The rearrangement uses TRBV6-6 and TRBJ2-5, with 10 bases that match TRBD1. CDR3 length: 16 amino acids. Trimming at V came to 5 bases and at J to 4 bases, leaving 10 bases not matched to a gene. In germline, CDR1 is MNHNY, CDR2 SVGAGI (reference sequence).

The V call is TRBV2, the J call TRBJ2-5; 7 positions agree with TRBD1. This CDR3 contains 15 residues. Trimming took 7 bases from V and 5 from J; bases not matched to a gene: 13. The V gene's germline CDR1 is SNHLY and CDR2 FYNNEI. CDR3 loop: CASTGSGGEGETQYF. CDR3 coding DNA: TGTGCCAGCACAGGGTCAGGGGGTGAGGGTGAGACCCAGTACTTC.

CDR3 DNA sequence: TGCGCCAGCAGTGAGTCTCGGGGGGACAGGGCTGTACCTCAAGGTGAGCAGTTCTTC. As protein: CASSESRGDRAVPQGEQFF. The chain recombines TRBV10-1 with TRBJ2-1, with TRBD1 matching over 9 bases. Trimming cost V 0 bases and J 9 bases; bases outside gene matches: 18. CDR3 length: 19 residues. CDR1 WNHNN and CDR2 SYGVQD come from the germline V gene (reference sequence).

The chain couples TRBV29-1 to TRBJ2-7; no clear D gene. The CDR3 has 13 amino acids. Germline CDR1 and CDR2: SQVTM and ANQGSEA. V lost 2 bases and J 0 bases, leaving 8 bases between the germline ends. The CDR3 DNA is TGCAGCGTTGAATTTGCGGACTCCTACGAGCAGTACTTC. Translation: CSVEFADSYEQYF.

This clone was recorded once. J is TRBJ1-6 and V is TRBV5-8; possibly TRBD1 for D (5 bases). The ends were cut back, 4 bases at V and 7 bases at J, with 12 bases in the middle. This CDR3 contains 14 residues. In germline, CDR1 is SGHTS, CDR2 YDEGEE. The DNA for the CDR3 is TGTGCCAGCAGCCGGGGGTGGGAGAATTCACCCCTCCACTTT. It translates to CASSRGWENSPLHF.

J is TRBJ2-2 and V is TRBV10-2, with D unresolved. From germline, CDR1 is WSHSY and CDR2 SAAADI. This CDR3 contains 12 residues. V dropped 6 bases and J dropped 11 bases, with 13 bases sitting between them. The CDR3 nucleotides read TGCGCCAGCAGCTTCTACCCGAGAGAGCTGTTTTTT. Translation gives CASSFYPRELFF.

This chain joins TRBV9 and TRBJ1-3; 7 positions match TRBD1. CDR1 is SGDLS and CDR2 is YYNGEE in the germline V gene. The CDR3 has 15 residues. V trimming: 3 bases; J trimming: 0 bases; junction bases outside the gene matches: 3. The CDR3 here is CASSAQGVSGNTIYF. CDR3 nucleotides: TGTGCCAGCAGCGCTCAGGGGGTCTCTGGAAACACCATATATTTT. The full variable domain, in which reference TRBV9 and TRBJ1-3 provide the parts outside the CDR3, is DSGVTQTPKHLITATGQRVTLRCSPRSGDLSVYWYQQSLDQGLQFLIQYYNGEERAKGNILERFSAQQFPDLHSELNLSSLELGDSALYFCASSAQGVSGNTIYFGEGSWLTVV.

This rearrangement joins TRBV5-8 to TRBJ2-2; possibly TRBD1 for D (5 bases). This CDR3 has 15 amino acids. The V and J ends lost 0 bases and 4 bases respectively, with 10 bases between them. The germline V gene encodes CDR1 SGHTS and CDR2 YDEGEE. CDR3 sequence (DNA): TGTGCCAGCAGCTTGGTCCAGGGCGGCACCGGGGAGCTGTTTTTT. This translates into CASSLVQGGTGELFF.

This chain connects TRBV5-6 to TRBJ1-1; D gene ambiguous. CDR3 length: 15 amino acids. The V end was cut by 0 bases, the J end by 0 bases, with 9 bases between. Germline assignment: CDR1 SGHDT and CDR2 YYEEEE. The DNA for the CDR3 is TGTGCCAGCAGCTTGGAGGGCGGGATGAACACTGAAGCTTTCTTT. As protein: CASSLEGGMNTEAFF.

The V gene is TRBV5-1, the J gene TRBJ2-5, with 12 bases matching TRBD2. Germline values: CDR1 SGHRS, CDR2 YFSETQ. This CDR3 region has 16 residues. With 0 bases clipped from V and 4 bases from J, the junction kept 4 bases outside the gene matches. CDR3 nucleotides: TGCGCCAGCAGCTTGGTGGCTAGCGGGAGGGGAGAGACCCAGTACTTC. Its protein product is CASSLVASGRGETQYF.

In this sample, this clone turned up a few times. V gene TRBV30 combines with J gene TRBJ2-1; 11 bases match TRBD2. Germline assignment: CDR1 GTSNPN and CDR2 SVGIG (reference sequence). This CDR3 has 13 residues. Trimming took 5 bases from V and 15 from J; bases not matched to a gene: 12. Written as DNA, the CDR3 is TGTGCCTGGGAGAAACATAGCGGGAGGGATCCGTTCTTC. Translating gives CAWEKHSGRDPFF.

This clone was found a few times. The genes are TRBV6-1 and TRBJ2-7; perhaps TRBD1 as D (6 bases). This CDR3 spans 14 amino acids. V was cut by 7 bases and J by 5 bases, with 18 bases left in between. Germline values: CDR1 MNHNS, CDR2 SASEGT. The CDR3 protein is CASTPLGQANEQYF. The CDR3 bases are TGTGCCAGCACGCCCCTGGGACAAGCCAACGAGCAGTACTTC.

The chain recombines TRBV2 with TRBJ1-1; tentatively, D is TRBD1 (6 bases). The V gene's germline CDR1 is SNHLY and CDR2 FYNNEI. Trimming removed 3 bases from V and 3 bases from J, with 8 bases in between. The CDR3 is 13 residues long. Here the CDR3 reads CASSDRGYTEAFF. CDR3 nucleotide sequence: TGTGCCAGCAGTGACAGGGGCTACACTGAAGCTTTCTTT. Complete variable domain (other parts from reference TRBV2 and TRBJ1-1): EPEVTQTPSHQVTQMGQEVILRCVPISNHLYFYWYRQILGQKVEFLVSFYNNEISEKSEIFDDQFSVERPDGSNFTLKIRSTKLEDSAMYFCASSDRGYTEAFFGQGTRLTVV.

The rearrangement links TRBV6-6 to TRBJ1-1, with D unresolved. Germline CDR1 and CDR2: MNHNY and SVGAGI (reference sequence). Trimming pared 5 bases from V and 1 base from J, leaving 11 bases between. CDR3 length: 14 residues. CDR3 coding DNA: TGTGCCAGCAGTCGTGCCGCGAGGAACACTGAAGCTTTCTTT. The encoded protein is CASSRAARNTEAFF.